Listed below are T cell receptor beta chains from one sample, sequenced in a study of cytomegalovirus exposure and HLA in healthy donors. Method: immunoSEQ multiplex PCR; TCRdb's copy keeps in-frame clones and lacks some. The sample contains under 200,000 clones, around 75% of which appear only once. The sequencing sample was made of PBMCs. The origin of the receptors is a woman between 25 and 40 years old in good health and CMV-seronegative. Each CDR3 is given with its conserved first and last residue. Fields, in order: V gene, D gene, CDR3 protein. D genes are given only for firm matches.

TRBV2 | TRBD1 | CASRRGTGANQPQHF
TRBV30 | - | CAWTLTPGDTEAFF
TRBV19 | TRBD1 | CASSLGTGSYGYTF
TRBV18 | - | CASSPRVGGSSYEQYF
TRBV10-3 | TRBD1 | CAISSTGVEGGPQHF
TRBV4-2 | TRBD2 | CASSQTTSGTDTQYF
TRBV4-2 | TRBD2 | CASSQEVGGAEQFF
TRBV7-9 | - | CASSFWGLTEAFF
TRBV11-3 | - | CASSWGGGEAFF
TRBV7-2 | TRBD1 | CASSLVGTGDFPYGYTF
TRBV19 | TRBD2 | CASSSGGPSIETQYF
TRBV7-2 | TRBD1 | CASSPARGQVSYNEQFF
TRBV10-3 | TRBD1 | CAISEPGGYGYTF
TRBV19 | - | CASNAGAQQLKMNTEAFF
TRBV27 | TRBD1 | CASSIRQGPYEQYF
TRBV9 | TRBD1 | CASSVGSWRDRDQETQYF
TRBV25-1 | - | CASRLTGANVLTF
TRBV19 | TRBD2 | CASSVGASGRATDTQYF
TRBV6-5 | TRBD1 | CASRRGQGARSQYF
TRBV6-6 | - | CASSTGQGIYGYTF
TRBV27 | - | CASSLSAATNEKLFF
TRBV7-9 | - | CASSLGQAPNQPQHF
TRBV5-4 | - | CASRRVGFGGSPLHF
TRBV27 | - | CASSFRLGSGQPQHF
TRBV6-5 | TRBD2 | CASSFKGLSYNEQFF
TRBV5-5 | TRBD1 | CASSLNRWGQDYGYTF
TRBV11-2 | TRBD2 | CASSPSGGPGEQFF
TRBV4-1 | TRBD1 | CASSQALRGSTGELFF
TRBV27 | TRBD2 | CASSSTLLAGFYNEQFF
TRBV27 | - | CASSFPRQGGYNEQFF
TRBV7-9 | - | CASSLMGASGTEAFF
TRBV10-3 | TRBD2 | CATLKSGSVLYEQYF
TRBV5-4 | - | CASSSVPPHNEQFF
TRBV6-5 | - | CASSSPGVGPNSPLHF
TRBV2 | TRBD1 | CASGRDRVNTGELFF
TRBV28 | TRBD1 | CASSFLGGSQPQHF
TRBV5-4 | - | CASSLTQGGGYTF
TRBV30 | - | CAWSGGTGRNEQFF
TRBV6-5 | TRBD1 | CASSYRGTVFAEKLFF
TRBV27 | TRBD2 | CASSFLTGGPSSTDTQYF
TRBV5-1 | TRBD2 | CASSHGLAGAFNEQFF
TRBV5-1 | TRBD2 | CASSTSGGSNEQYF
TRBV9 | - | CASSAHIPAGQETQYF
TRBV7-9 | TRBD2 | CASRGLAPGEQFF
TRBV29-1 | - | CSASVGQANYGYTF
TRBV4-1 | - | CASSQDWTQEQYF
TRBV25-1 | - | CASSAPTGSLFATQYF
TRBV30 | - | CAWRSERSPSYEQYF
TRBV9 | - | CASSVEGGISGNTIYF